This TCR beta chain appears in the sequencing data of a study of beta chain features in type 1 diabetes. Across the study: Similarity in age, gender and cell yields was seen between patients and healthy donors. General observations from the study: TCRB CDR3 length was moderately but significantly reduced in all four CD4+ subsets of Type 1 diabetes patients.

This clone has more than one count but fewer than ten. Its antigen is unknown. The authors reverse transcribed all of the isolated RNA, so sequencing captured expressed TCRB transcripts. The method was immunoSEQ multiplex PCR; TCRdb's version includes in-frame clones alone and lacks a portion of them. The table has roughly 700,000 clones, 13% seen once. CDR1 SGHTA and CDR2 FQGNSA come from the germline V gene. The V end lost 5 bases, the J end lost 9 bases, and 13 bases lay between the germline ends. The CDR3 spans 12 residues. The source is a man younger than 30 with type 1 diabetes. Sequenced input: naive CD4+ T cells from blood. The chain has TRBV7-2 and TRBJ1-1; D perhaps matches TRBD1 (5 bases). The CDR3, as DNA: TGTGCCAGCAGCCCCGTGGGGACTCAAGCTTTCTTT. Its translation is CASSPVGTQAFF.